The source of this T cell receptor (beta chain) is a study of blood T cell repertoires in COVID-19. Study as a whole: Sample material is recorded as cDNA or gDNA derived from T cells, B-cell-depleted T cells, or PBMCs.

Original data processing: For nucleated cells, counts were estimated from reference gene primer amplification. Sequenced by immunoSEQ multiplex PCR; TCRdb stores in-frame clones only, minus some. V, J and clone size are taken as reported in that table, and D and trimming were inferred from the DNA itself. The sample holds more than 65,000 clones, roughly 76% seen once. Germline CDR1 SGHTA, CDR2 FQGNSA. Trimming removed 5 bases at V and 0 bases at J, with 7 bases between. The CDR3 is made up of 14 amino acids. The chain carries TRBV7-2 and TRBJ2-2, with D possibly TRBD1 on 5 matching bases. The source is an elderly woman with active or convalescent COVID-19. Sequenced material: peripheral blood. The CDR3: CASSGASNTGELFF. The CDR3 nucleotides read TGTGCCAGCAGCGGGGCTTCGAACACCGGGGAGCTGTTTTTT.